The source of this T cell receptor beta chain is a study of OX40 agonist ivuxolimab in advanced cancers. Study-level information: The patients' treatment was ivuxolimab, an agonistic anti-OX40 (CD134) antibody.

Germline lookup yields CDR1 SGDLS and CDR2 YYNGEE. Deletions cut 4 bases from V and 8 bases from J, with 18 bases between. CDR3 size: 14 residues. Clones were sequenced by immunoSEQ multiplex PCR, and TCRdb holds only the in-frame ones, with some missing. The sample lists around 69,000 clones; 65% to 90% were seen once. The clonotype comes from an adult with an advanced solid tumor such as melanoma, head and neck, liver or kidney cancer. The sequences come from CD4+ or CD8+ T cells sorted from blood, collected in a trial of the OX40 agonist ivuxolimab. The chain recombines TRBV9 with TRBJ1-2; D is unclear. The DNA of the CDR3 is TGTGCCAGCAGCAGCCGGGCCAGCGCTAGGGGCTACACCTTC. The encoded protein is CASSSRASARGYTF.